This record concerns one TCR beta chain sequence. What antigen it recognizes has not been identified. No per-base quality is available; no much larger clone lies one base away. The CDR3 regions of human TCRbeta chains were subjected to immunosequencing. Per the original workflow: Repertoire TCRs were checked for matches against a reference library of SARS-CoV-2-specific TCRs that had been generated using the MIRA antigen-specificity platform. Breadth meant the fraction of unique TCRs that were SARS-CoV-2-associated, whereas depth meant the fraction of total T cells that were SARS-CoV-2-associated. Each spike-specific TCR was assigned to its reactive spike region and to a CD4 or CD8 class using the MIRA data. Log10-transformed breadth and depth values were compared by one-way ANOVA with Sidak's multiple comparisons tests. TCRdb took over this immuneACCESS table, retaining in-frame rearrangements with V and J assigned. Such tables are incomplete; in checked studies, under half of the missing clones stem from an unresolved V gene, and the remainder is unexplained. The V and J calls and the clone size are those of that table, but D and trimming were determined from the DNA. In all, the sample holds 90,000 to 100,000 clones, and 85% to 90% of those were seen once. The ten largest clones add up to about 3.9% of the sample.

The sample comes from a study of T cell responses to AZD1222 COVID-19 vaccine listed by TCRdb under 2021. Study-level background: Because spike-specific TCR depth and breadth did not differ between the two schedules, AZD1222 recipients who got a second dose at roughly 4 weeks were pooled with those who got a second dose at roughly 12 weeks. A total of just over 230 trial participants underwent TCR sequencing, of whom some 210 received two doses of AZD1222 and roughly 25 received two doses of the MenACWY control vaccine. Trial participants were enrolled by age into subgroups of 18-55, 56-69 and 70-plus years, and roughly 150, 30 and 60 TCR-sequenced participants, respectively, were included in these subgroups. Points the paper makes about the study in general: Conclusions about previously exposed vaccinees were limited because only 5 or 6 AZD1222 recipients were SARS-CoV-2 seropositive at baseline. A significant rise in spike-specific TCR breadth and depth was observed after two AZD1222 doses relative to day 0 and relative to MenACWY recipients. Participants were mostly white British and included more females than males, and it was suggested by the authors that clonal diversity may have been underestimated. Reportedly, close to half of the unique spike-specific TCRs recognized epitopes lying outside the regions that are mutated in the B.1.351 and B.1.1.7 variants. No day 14 peak-response samples were available, so repertoires were characterized only after the peak T cell response. CD4 TCRs associated with the vaccine covered the entire spike protein, and the dominant responses were in regions 160-218 and 743-854. The 56-69-year group was small, and its depth increase did not reach significance, likely because of low power.

From the cysteine up to the phenylalanine, the CDR3 has a length of 15 residues. The sequence is cut down to CDR3 DNA, 45 bases in frame from base 1. Deletion took 5 bases off V and 8 bases off J, with a span of 16 bases between the germline ends. CDR1 is given as SGHVS and CDR2 as FQNEAQ, both from the germline V gene. Explained via the paper, the time point label denotes: baseline before first vaccination. Vaccinee samples were obtained from the UK trials COV001 and COV002, which included a single-blind randomized controlled phase 2/3 trial of AZD1222 (ChAdOx1 nCoV-19) in healthy adults. Trial participant PBMC samples were collected at day 0 and day 28 after the second dose for TCRbeta chain sequencing.

Recombination joined TRBV7-8 with TRBJ1-6; 5 matching bases give a weak D call of TRBD1. This TCR came from an adult in good health. Source: peripheral blood, taken on day 0 of AZD1222 vaccination. The DNA sequence reads TGTGCCAGCAGCCCGGGGACCCGGGGGTATTCACCCCTCCACTTT. Translated, this gives CASSPGTRGYSPLHF. Where the CDR3 stops, the reference TRBV7-8 and TRBJ1-6 genes take over; the full variable domain is GAGVSQSPRYKVAKRGQDVALRCDPISGHVSLFWYQQALGQGPEFLTYFQNEAQLDKSGLPSDRFFAERPEGSVSTLKIQRTQQEDSAVYLCASSPGTRGYSPLHFGNGTRLTVT.